This TCR beta chain originates from a study of blood T cells in healthy people across ages. The CDR3 totals 17 residues. CDR1 is LNHNV, CDR2 YYDKDF, per germline (reference sequence). V dropped 0 bases and J dropped 8 bases, with 20 bases sitting between them. A second PCR of roughly 7 to 11 cycles used a sample-barcoded 5' primer and a J-beta primer mix. TCRdb reprocessed the 5' RACE reads with MiXCR, giving one entry per CDR3 protein. The sample has some 1 million distinct CDR3 sequences, under 55% seen once. This clonotype was observed many times. Its matching antigen is unknown. Findings and limits, study-wide: Strong correlation was found linking TCR beta diversity to naive T cell percentage.

The chain is built from TRBV15 and TRBJ2-1, with D possibly being TRBD1 or TRBD2 (6 bases each). The TCR originated in an older woman in good health. Sequences were obtained from blood. CDR3 DNA: TGTGCCACCAGCAGAGATATGGGGGGCCTAGCGTCCGATGAGCAGTTCTTC. Translated, it gives CATSRDMGGLASDEQFF.